These 9 T cell receptor beta chains share one sample of origin, sequenced in a study of T cells in Graves' hyperthyroidism and ophthalmopathy. Researchers took RNA transcripts and amplified the TCR beta CDR3 regions from them. First-round RT-PCR with HTBI primers amplified the TCR CDR3 region. One entry per CDR3 protein results from TCRdb running MiXCR on the multiplex PCR reads. The sample includes 550,000 to 800,000 distinct CDR3 sequences, 15% to 20% seen only once; the top ten take about 16%. The sequenced sample consisted of blood. These receptors originate from a man in his fifties or sixties with Graves' hyperthyroidism.

This clonotype has ten or more counts. The rearrangement links TRBV10-3 to TRBJ2-7, with 11 bases lining up with TRBD2. Trimming removed 0 bases from V and 1 base from J; junction bases left unmatched: 5. CDR1 and CDR2 from the germline V gene are ENHRY and SYGVKD. There are 17 residues in the CDR3. In nucleotides, the CDR3 is TGTGCCATCAGTGAGTCGGAACTAGCGGGAGTGTCCTACGAGCAGTACTTC. Amino acids: CAISESELAGVSYEQYF.

This clonotype was observed a handful of times. The V and J genes are TRBV20-1 and TRBJ1-5; 7 bases agree with TRBD1. Trimming cost V 6 bases and J 8 bases; bases outside gene matches: 16. Germline CDR1 reads DFQATT; CDR2 reads SNEGSKA (reference sequence). This CDR3 has 15 residues. The CDR3 DNA is TGCAGTGCCCCCAACAGGGGAGGTGGCGGGGAGCCCCAGCATTTT. Translation gives CSAPNRGGGGEPQHF.

This clonotype came up many times. V usage is TRBV28 and J usage is TRBJ2-5; 10 nucleotides align to TRBD2. CDR1 and CDR2 from the germline V gene are MDHEN and SYDVKM. This CDR3 has 17 amino acids. V was clipped by 6 bases and J by 5 bases; unmatched bases: 15. The CDR3 DNA sequence: TGTGCCAGCAGAGCAGCGGGAGGGCCTGGGGTGGGGGAGACCCAGTACTTC. Translated: CASRAAGGPGVGETQYF.

This clonotype came up a few times. The chain joins TRBV7-2 to TRBJ2-3; D ambiguous. Germline V gene data show CDR1 as SGHTA and CDR2 as FQGNSA. The CDR3 runs 13 residues. V gave up 3 bases and J gave up 6 bases, with 10 bases separating them. In nucleotides, the CDR3 is TGTGCCAGCAGCTTGGAAACCTTGGATACGCAGTATTTT. As protein: CASSLETLDTQYF.

This chain connects TRBV9 to TRBJ1-1, with 11 bases identical to TRBD1. Germline V gene lookup returns CDR1 SGDLS and CDR2 YYNGEE. The J segment lost 3 bases and the V segment lost 0 bases, leaving 4 bases of the junction unmatched. The CDR3 runs 16 residues. CDR3 nucleotides: TGTGCCAGCAGCGTAGCCGGGACAGGGGGATACACTGAAGCTTTCTTT. Its protein product is CASSVAGTGGYTEAFF.

The chain recombines TRBV27 with TRBJ2-1; TRBD2 matches at 11 bases. CDR1 is MNHEY and CDR2 is SMNVEV in the germline V gene (reference sequence). There are 14 residues in the CDR3. J gave up 6 bases and V 5 bases, and 3 bases lay outside the gene matches. CDR3 DNA: TGTGCCAGCAGTCGGGGACTAGCGGCCAATGAGCAGTTCTTC. Translating it yields CASSRGLAANEQFF.

This clonotype was seen a few times. The rearrangement uses TRBV10-1 and TRBJ1-4; D perhaps matches TRBD1 (5 bases). The germline V gene has CDR1 WNHNN and CDR2 SYGVQD (reference sequence). Deletions cut 6 bases from V and 8 bases from J, with 16 bases between. This CDR3 comprises 14 residues. CDR3 sequence (DNA): TGCGCCAGCAGCGCCGGGGGGACCGAAGAAAAACTGTTTTTT. It translates to CASSAGGTEEKLFF.

At least ten counts were recorded for this clonotype. V and J are TRBV28 and TRBJ1-4; D possibly corresponds to TRBD1 (6 bases). The CDR3 spans 16 residues. The germline gives CDR1 MDHEN, CDR2 SYDVKM. V was pared by 4 bases and J by 7 bases, with 19 bases between. The CDR3 reads CASSSTDWTAAEKLFF. CDR3 sequence (DNA): TGTGCCAGCAGTTCCACTGATTGGACAGCGGCTGAAAAACTGTTTTTT.

This chain uses TRBV5-1 with TRBJ2-5; 10 positions agree with TRBD1. Germline lookup yields CDR1 SGHRS and CDR2 YFSETQ. V gave up 4 bases and J gave up 7 bases; unmatched junction bases: 10. The CDR3 has 15 amino acids. CDR3 loop: CASSQGTGDLATQYF. In nucleotides, the CDR3 is TGCGCCAGCAGCCAAGGGACAGGGGACCTCGCGACCCAGTACTTC. The whole variable domain, filled in from reference TRBV5-1 and TRBJ2-5, reads KAGVTQTPRYLIKTRGQQVTLSCSPISGHRSVSWYQQTPGQGLQFLFEYFSETQRNKGNFPGRFSGRQFSNSRSEMNVSTLELGDSALYLCASSQGTGDLATQYFGPGTRLLVL.